This T cell receptor beta chain was captured in a study of blood T cell repertoires in COVID-19. For the study at large: The United States, Italy and Spain were the sources of the acute and convalescent COVID-19 samples. PBMCs, B-cell-depleted T cells, or T cells were the source of the cDNA or gDNA that made up the material.

How the authors handled the data: From reference gene primer amplification, estimates of nucleated cell counts were derived. Only in-frame clones appear in the TCRdb table, and some are missing; sequencing was by immunoSEQ multiplex PCR. Clone size and the V and J calls come from that table; the DNA yielded D and trimming. The sample has about 140,000 clones, roughly 82% seen once. This CDR3 region has 18 residues. Germline V gives CDR1 LNHDA, CDR2 SQIVND (reference sequence). With 1 base clipped from V and 1 base from J, the junction kept 10 bases outside the gene matches. Sequences were obtained from peripheral blood. The genes are TRBV19 and TRBJ1-1; 9 bases align to TRBD1. The clonotype was recovered from a man aged 55 to 70 with active or convalescent COVID-19. The CDR3 spells CASSIGPGQGRRNTEAFF. The DNA of the CDR3 is TGTGCCAGTAGTATAGGTCCGGGACAGGGACGGAGGAACACTGAAGCTTTCTTT.